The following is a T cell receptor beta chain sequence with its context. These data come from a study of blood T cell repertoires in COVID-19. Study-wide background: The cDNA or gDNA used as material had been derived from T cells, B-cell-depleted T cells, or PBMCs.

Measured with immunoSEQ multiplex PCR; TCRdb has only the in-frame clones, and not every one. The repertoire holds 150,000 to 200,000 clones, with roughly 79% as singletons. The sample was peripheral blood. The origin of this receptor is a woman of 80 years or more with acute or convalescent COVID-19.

Here the CDR3 DNA reads TGTGCCAGCAGCAAGGGACTAGCGGGAGCAGAGGAGCAGTACTTC. Translation gives CASSKGLAGAEEQYF. The chain links TRBV9 to TRBJ2-7; 14 positions match TRBD2. V was clipped by 4 bases and J by 7 bases; unmatched bases: 7. This CDR3 is built from 15 residues. Germline loops: CDR1 SGDLS, CDR2 YYNGEE.